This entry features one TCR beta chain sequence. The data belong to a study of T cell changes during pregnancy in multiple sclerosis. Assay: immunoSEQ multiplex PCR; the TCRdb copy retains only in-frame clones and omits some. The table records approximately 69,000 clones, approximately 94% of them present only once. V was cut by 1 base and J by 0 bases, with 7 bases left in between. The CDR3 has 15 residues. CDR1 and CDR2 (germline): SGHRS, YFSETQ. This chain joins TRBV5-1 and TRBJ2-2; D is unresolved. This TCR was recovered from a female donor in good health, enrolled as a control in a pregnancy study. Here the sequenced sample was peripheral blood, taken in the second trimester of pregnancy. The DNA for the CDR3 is TGCGCCAGCAGCTTGCCCAGGCCGAACACCGGGGAGCTGTTTTTT. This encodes CASSLPRPNTGELFF.